The T cell receptor beta chain described here comes from a study of shared clonotypes between healthy human individuals. V dropped 7 bases and J dropped 0 bases, with 10 bases sitting between them. This CDR3 has 14 residues. Germline lookup yields CDR1 MGHDK and CDR2 SYGVNS. Findings and caveats of the study: An expected dependence of interdonor clonotype sharing on sequencing depth was noted. Since donors were few, the genetic and exposure-history diversity represented was limited.

About this clone: The antigen is not known. Other DNA sequences of this sample code for an identical CDR3.

Deep was the level at which the assay was run. The method was immunoSEQ multiplex PCR; TCRdb's version includes in-frame clones alone and lacks a portion of them. The sample yields roughly 2.5 million clones, roughly 92% seen once. This receptor was identified in a man aged 18 to 30 in good health. What was sequenced was naive CD4+ T cells sorted from blood. The subset here: CD45RA+ positively selected. The genes are TRBV25-1 and TRBJ2-1; D is unclear. As DNA, the CDR3 is TGTGCCAGCAACGTTGGTAGCTCCTACAATGAGCAGTTCTTC. This sequence encodes CASNVGSSYNEQFF. Drawing the rest from reference TRBV25-1 and TRBJ2-1, the complete variable domain is EADIYQTPRYLVIGTGKKITLECSQTMGHDKMYWYQQDPGMELHLIHYSYGVNSTEKGDLSSESTVSRIRTEHFPLTLESARPSHTSQYLCASNVGSSYNEQFFGPGTRLTVL.